This T cell receptor (beta chain) was documented in a study of blood T cells in healthy people across ages (dated by TCRdb to 2015 to 2017). Some background on the complete study: In model experiments, template switching captured roughly one uniquely barcoded TCR beta cDNA molecule for every two T cells. The study measured age-related changes in TCR beta repertoire diversity using deep sequencing normalized with unique cDNA molecular identifiers. Four age groups were formed from the donors: young (average about 17 years), middle-aged (around 39), aged (62) and long-lived (approximately 78). Using the same blood draw, the study looked at two additional independent replicas of 1 million unique cDNA reads for two donors, one aged 18 to 30 and the other aged 80 or older.

Library preparation employed 5' RACE. Instrument on record: Illumina HiSeq 2500. A second PCR of roughly 6 to 11 cycles was performed with a sample-barcoded 5' primer and a J-beta primer mix. Each TCR beta cDNA molecule received a unique molecular identifier from a template-switch 5' adaptor carrying 12 random nucleotides. Each sample yielded at least 3 million CDR3-containing paired-end reads. The Mint cDNA synthesis kit, primed by a TRBC-specific oligonucleotide, was used to synthesize first-strand cDNA from all RNA. Following uracil-DNA glycosylase treatment, a first 18-cycle PCR with universal primers M1SS and BC2_uni_R was performed on all cDNA. In the original analysis: For normalization, 1 million high-quality reads were randomly selected from each sample, with every read carrying a distinct molecular identifier. Instead of being binned into consensus sequences, reads with shared molecular identifiers were discarded. MiTCR, set to a Q25 quality threshold and the strictest error-elimination algorithm, was used for CDR3 identification, clonotype clustering and error correction. A nonparametric unseen species model with Euler transformation was used to estimate a lower bound on total TCR beta diversity. TCRdb reprocessed the public reads (quality trimming at Q25 with fastp, clone calling with MiXCR) and kept in-frame beta chains. Rows matching on CDR3 protein sequence are summarized as one entry with the most common DNA and genes. The V and J calls and clone size are TCRdb's, not the authors'. This sample gives 780,000 or so distinct CDR3 sequences in total; around 25% of them show up just once. 3.7% of the sample lies in the top ten.

V ends up 5 bases short and J 3 bases short, with an unmatched junction base count of 12. The germline V gene (reference sequence) supplies CDR1 SEHNR and CDR2 FQNEAQ. From its cysteine to its phenylalanine, the CDR3 spans 16 amino acids. Only the CDR3 part of the read is kept: 48 bases, read in frame from the first base. Summary of the overall study and its limitations: Compared with the aged group, the long-lived group had more naive CD4+ T cells, fewer expanded clones and increased TCR diversity, suggesting age selection. Because profiling used bulk unsorted PBMCs, naive and antigen-experienced compartments could not be compared conclusively. Observed TCR beta diversity per million T cells fell roughly linearly with age, and a significant reduction was already apparent by age around 44. Total diversity estimates from one million sequenced T cells were considered lower bounds and underestimates. There was a strong correlation between observed TCR beta diversity and the percentage of naive T cells measured by flow cytometry. Because donor CMV infection status was unknown, age-related changes in expanded clonotypes were potentially confounded.

This clonotype was recorded a few times. Its cognate antigen has yet to be identified. The sample holds no much larger clone one base away, and base qualities are not on file. The 35 to 40 donors, aged 6 to 90 years, were systemically healthy Caucasian individuals from Russia. Each donor gave approximately 9.4 milliliters of peripheral blood, drawn into EDTA-treated Vacutainer tubes. Ficoll-Paque density-gradient centrifugation was used to isolate PBMCs, with at least 6.5 million per sample. Trizol reagent was used to extract total RNA from PBMCs, with at least 5 micrograms per sample. For every donor, flow cytometry on a PBMC aliquot measured the percentage of naive CD45RAhigh/CD27high T cells. Another study also made use of these data, one on T cells of mothers and their children. From the second report: The donors were nine systemically healthy Caucasian individuals, made up of three mothers and their six children. cDNA synthesis used all of the extracted RNA, with around 1.4 ug of RNA in each 15 ul reaction. Sample barcodes and 2-4 random nucleotides were added via the M1S primer in the second PCR. More than 8.5 million TCR beta CDR3 reads were obtained from each mother, and roughly 3 million reads were obtained from each child. Thymic selection similarly shapes TCR recombination output in related and unrelated pairs, with minor effect from inherited differences. Normalized repertoire overlap in related mother-child pairs was always slightly higher than in unrelated mother-child pairs, but the difference was never significant. No persistent microchimeric T cell clones were found, with a detection sensitivity of approximately 95 clones per million clonotypes. Deep NGS was used in the study to compare the TCR beta repertoires of mothers and children and to look for features that separate related mother-child pairs from unrelated individuals. The mean age was 40 +/- 4 years for the mothers and approximately 11 +/- 4 years for the children. After adapter ligation was performed with NEBNext reagents, the libraries were sequenced on an Illumina HiSeq 2000 with 100+100 nt paired-end reads. To avoid cross-contamination, the mother libraries and the child libraries were prepared a month apart and sequenced in separate runs. Each donor had between roughly 500,000 and 2,200,000 distinct TCR beta clonotypes identified. Naive TCR beta clonotypes were estimated from low-frequency clonotypes matched to each donor's FACS-determined naive share, without sorting.

The sequence is built from TRBV7-9 and TRBJ1-1, and 7 junctional nucleotides match TRBD1. The source of this sequence is a boy younger than 18 in good health. The sequencing sample was made of blood. The CDR3 region: CASSVPGTVGDTEAFF. The nucleotide sequence is TGTGCCAGCAGCGTGCCGGGGACAGTGGGGGACACTGAAGCTTTCTTT. When the CDR3 is completed using the reference TRBV7-9 and TRBJ1-1 genes on either side, the full variable domain is DTGVSQNPRHKITKRGQNVTFRCDPISEHNRLYWYRQTLGQGPEFLTYFQNEAQLEKSRLLSDRFSAERPKGSFSTLEIQRTEQGDSAMYLCASSVPGTVGDTEAFFGQGTRLTVV.